One sample yielded the 12 T cell receptor beta chains listed below, sequenced in a study of breast tumors, draining lymph nodes, adjacent tissues. MiXCR, applied by TCRdb to the multiplex PCR reads, yields one record per CDR3 protein. The sample lists approximately 180,000 distinct CDR3 sequences; 33% were seen once. Samples came from axillary lymph nodes draining the breast cancer. The specimen sequenced was axillary lymph node tissue. Receptors were obtained from a female donor with breast cancer. Some clones in this sample may be carry-over from other donors' samples.

Worth noting for this clonotype: No DNA is shown, since the ends of the CDR3 on it are uncertain; the CDR3 is the one TCRdb lists. V and J are TRBV7-3 and TRBJ2-5; the table names TRBD1, a call not compared with the DNA. CDR1 and CDR2 (germline): SGHTA, FQGTGA. Ends included, the CDR3 has 23 residues. This chain's CDR3 is CASSPYSSTGELFFGLIQETQYF.

This chain joins TRBV6-1 and TRBJ2-7; 9 bases map to TRBD2. Germline loops: CDR1 MNHNS, CDR2 SASEGT. V was pared by 6 bases and J by 4 bases, with 10 bases of the junction left unmatched. CDR3 length: 15 amino acids. The CDR3 loop is CASRRTKREDYEQYF. CDR3 DNA: TGTGCCAGCAGGCGTACGAAGCGGGAGGATTACGAGCAGTACTTC.

This clonotype was detected a few times. V and J are TRBV5-1 and TRBJ1-1; the D gene is possibly TRBD1 (6 bases). The CDR3 has 15 amino acids. The germline V gene encodes CDR1 SGHRS and CDR2 YFSETQ. Trimming took off 4 bases at V and 7 bases at J, with 20 bases between the two ends. DNA of the CDR3: TGCGCCAGCAGCAGGGACCCGGGCGGGACAAGTGAAGCTTTCTTT. Translating gives CASSRDPGGTSEAFF.

At least ten counts were recorded for this clonotype. The rearrangement joins TRBV13 to TRBJ2-3, with 9 bases lining up with TRBD2. Germline assignment: CDR1 PRHDT and CDR2 FYEKMQ (reference sequence). The V gene end was trimmed by 1 base and the J gene end by 4 bases; junction bases not matched to a gene: 3. This CDR3 has 15 amino acids. CDR3 in DNA: TGTGCCAGCAGCTTAGCCGCGGGGGGGGCAGATACGCAGTATTTT. Protein product: CASSLAAGGADTQYF.

The table lists this clonotype with a count of one. This is likely a read error, given that the CDR3 carries no conserved phenylalanine or tryptophan at its end. It is unclear where the CDR3 begins or ends on the DNA, so no DNA is shown, and the CDR3 is as TCRdb lists it. CDR3: CAISESWDRDRTMATQS. The rearrangement joins TRBV10-3 to TRBJ1-2; TRBD1 is the table's D call, not checked against the DNA. Germline V lookup: CDR1 ENHRY, CDR2 SYGVKD. 17 amino acids form the CDR3, both terminal residues included.

V usage is TRBV28 and J usage is TRBJ1-4, with D perhaps matching TRBD1 (6 bases). Trimming stripped 9 bases from V and 8 bases from J, with 19 bases between. The germline CDR1 and CDR2 sequences are MDHEN and SYDVKM. CDR3 length: 14 amino acids. Here the CDR3 reads CASCPRGGREKLFF. The CDR3 region has the DNA TGTGCCAGTTGCCCGAGGGGGGGAAGAGAAAAACTGTTTTTT.

This clonotype was seen repeatedly, ten times or more. The chain carries TRBV7-9 and TRBJ2-4; D may be TRBD2 (6 bases). This CDR3 has 19 amino acids. The V gene's germline CDR1 is SEHNR and CDR2 FQNEAQ (reference sequence). Trimming left V 5 bases short and J 7 bases short, with 30 bases between. CDR3 DNA sequence: TGTGCCAGCAGCCCGTCGTCTGAGGCGGGAACCGATCGGCGGAACATTCAGTACTTC. It translates to CASSPSSEAGTDRRNIQYF.

This clonotype came up a few times. A much bigger clone sits one base away, suggesting this may be a read error. The conserved closing phenylalanine or tryptophan is absent in this CDR3, likely reflecting a read error. The chain carries TRBV7-6 and TRBJ2-5, with TRBD2 matching 7 bases. The CDR3 contains 14 residues. Germline loops: CDR1 SGHVS, CDR2 FNYEAQ. Losses at the gene ends were 5 bases for V and 5 bases for J; bases not matched to a gene: 8. In DNA form, the CDR3 reads TGTGCCAGCAGCCCCCGACTAGCTTCGGAGACCCAGTACCTC. Its translation: CASSPRLASETQYL.

This clonotype was seen a handful of times. This could be a read error, since a much larger clone is one nucleotide away. The genes are TRBV4-2 and TRBJ1-5; D perhaps matches TRBD1 (6 bases). This CDR3 contains 16 residues. Germline CDR1 and CDR2: LGHNA and YNFKEQ. CDR3 coding DNA: TGTGACAGCAGCCAAGCCGGAACAGGGCACGGTCAGCCCCAGCATTTT. Residues: CDSSQAGTGHGQPQHF.

This clonotype was observed a few times. The rearrangement links TRBV6-1 to TRBJ1-4; possibly TRBD1 for D (6 bases). The CDR3 has 15 residues. The ends were cut back, 7 bases at V and 0 bases at J, with 12 bases in the middle. CDR1 is MNHNS, CDR2 SASEGT, per germline. The CDR3 protein is CASNQRQATNEKLFF. In DNA form, the CDR3 reads TGTGCCAGCAATCAGAGACAGGCAACTAATGAAAAACTGTTTTTT.

The table lists this clonotype with many counts. The rearrangement joins TRBV7-9 to TRBJ2-3; D not resolved. The germline V gene has CDR1 SEHNR and CDR2 FQNEAQ (reference sequence). Between the trimmed V and J ends, which lost 5 bases and 8 bases, there was a span of 17 bases. The CDR3 consists of 14 residues. DNA for the CDR3: TGTGCCAGCAGCCTCGATCGGCTAGGCGGTACGCAGTATTTT. Translated, it gives CASSLDRLGGTQYF.

As to this clonotype: With a much larger clone just one base away, this may be a read error. Because the CDR3 is missing its conserved closing phenylalanine or tryptophan, this is likely a read error. The chain joins TRBV7-8 to TRBJ2-5, with D perhaps TRBD1 or TRBD2 (7 bases each). From germline, CDR1 is SGHVS and CDR2 FQNEAQ. This CDR3 has 14 amino acids. Trimming pared 5 bases from V and 4 bases from J, leaving 14 bases between. The CDR3 DNA reads as TGTGCCAGCAGCCCAGGGGGGGTACGAGAGACCCAGTACCTC. Its protein product is CASSPGGVRETQYL.